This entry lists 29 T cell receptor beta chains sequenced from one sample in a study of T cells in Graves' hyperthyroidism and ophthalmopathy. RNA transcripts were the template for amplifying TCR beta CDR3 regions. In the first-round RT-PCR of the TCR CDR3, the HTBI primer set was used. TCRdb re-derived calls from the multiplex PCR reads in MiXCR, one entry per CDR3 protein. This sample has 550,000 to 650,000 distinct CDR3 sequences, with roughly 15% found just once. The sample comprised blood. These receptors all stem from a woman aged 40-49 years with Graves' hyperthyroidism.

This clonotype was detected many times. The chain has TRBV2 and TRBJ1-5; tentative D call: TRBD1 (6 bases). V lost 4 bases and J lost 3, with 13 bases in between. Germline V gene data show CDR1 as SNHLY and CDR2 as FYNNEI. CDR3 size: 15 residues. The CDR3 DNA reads TGTGCCAGCAGTGCGTTTCAGGGGTCCAATCAGCCCCAGCATTTT. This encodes CASSAFQGSNQPQHF.

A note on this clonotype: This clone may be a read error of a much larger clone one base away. The CDR3 sequence is CASSSRPQGAYEQYF. The CDR3 DNA reads as TGTGCCAGCAGCTCTCGGCCACAGGGCGCCTACGAGCAGTACTTC. The chain carries TRBV7-2 and TRBJ2-7; D may be TRBD1 (6 bases). Trimming pared 4 bases from V and 2 bases from J, leaving 15 bases between. This CDR3 has 15 residues. Germline values: CDR1 SGHTA, CDR2 FQGNSA.

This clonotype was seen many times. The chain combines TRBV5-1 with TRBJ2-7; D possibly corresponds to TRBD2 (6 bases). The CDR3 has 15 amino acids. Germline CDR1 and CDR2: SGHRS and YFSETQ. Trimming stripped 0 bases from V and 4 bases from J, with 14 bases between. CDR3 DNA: TGCGCCAGCAGCTTGGCCGGGACTCAACTATACGAGCAGTACTTC. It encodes CASSLAGTQLYEQYF.

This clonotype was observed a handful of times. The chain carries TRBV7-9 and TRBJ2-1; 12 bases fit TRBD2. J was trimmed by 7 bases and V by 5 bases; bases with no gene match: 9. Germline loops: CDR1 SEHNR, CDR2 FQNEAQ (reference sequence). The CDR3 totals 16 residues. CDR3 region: CASSGPGLAGGNEQFF. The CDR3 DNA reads TGTGCCAGCAGCGGCCCGGGACTAGCGGGCGGGAATGAGCAGTTCTTC.

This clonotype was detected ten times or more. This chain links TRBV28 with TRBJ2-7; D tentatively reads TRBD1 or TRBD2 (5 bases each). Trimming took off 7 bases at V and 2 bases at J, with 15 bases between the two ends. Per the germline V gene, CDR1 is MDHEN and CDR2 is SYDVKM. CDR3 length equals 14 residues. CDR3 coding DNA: TGTGCCAGCACCTACGCCCGGGGCACCTACGAGCAGTACTTC. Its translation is CASTYARGTYEQYF.

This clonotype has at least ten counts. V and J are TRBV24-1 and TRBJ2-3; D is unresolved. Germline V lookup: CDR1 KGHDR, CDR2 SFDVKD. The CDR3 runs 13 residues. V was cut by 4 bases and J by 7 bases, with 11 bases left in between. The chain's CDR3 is CATSDPQRYTQYF. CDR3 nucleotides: TGTGCCACCAGTGACCCGCAGCGATATACGCAGTATTTT.

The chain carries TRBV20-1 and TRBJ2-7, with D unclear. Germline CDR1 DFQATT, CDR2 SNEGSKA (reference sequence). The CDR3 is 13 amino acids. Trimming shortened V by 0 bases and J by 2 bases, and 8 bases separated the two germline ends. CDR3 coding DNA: TGCAGTGCTAGAGAGTCAGTCCCCTACGAGCAGTACTTC. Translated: CSARESVPYEQYF.

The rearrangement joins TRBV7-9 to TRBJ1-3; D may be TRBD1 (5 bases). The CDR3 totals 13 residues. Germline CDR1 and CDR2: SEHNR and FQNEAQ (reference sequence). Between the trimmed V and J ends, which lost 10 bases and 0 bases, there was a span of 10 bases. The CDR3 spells CANARDSGNTIYF. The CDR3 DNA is TGTGCCAACGCCAGGGACTCTGGAAACACCATATATTTT.

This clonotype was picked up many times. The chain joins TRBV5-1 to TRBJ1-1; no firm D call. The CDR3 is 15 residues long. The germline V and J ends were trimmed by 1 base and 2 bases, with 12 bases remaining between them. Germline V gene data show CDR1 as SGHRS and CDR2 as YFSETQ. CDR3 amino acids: CASSLSRKANTEAFF. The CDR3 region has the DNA TGCGCCAGCAGCTTGAGCAGGAAGGCAAACACTGAAGCTTTCTTT.

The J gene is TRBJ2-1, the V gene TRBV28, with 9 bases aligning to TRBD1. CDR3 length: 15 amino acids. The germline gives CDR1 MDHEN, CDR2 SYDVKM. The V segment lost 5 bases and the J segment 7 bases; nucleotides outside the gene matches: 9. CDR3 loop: CASSPPGQGINEQFF. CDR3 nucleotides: TGTGCCAGCAGTCCCCCGGGACAGGGAATAAATGAGCAGTTCTTC.

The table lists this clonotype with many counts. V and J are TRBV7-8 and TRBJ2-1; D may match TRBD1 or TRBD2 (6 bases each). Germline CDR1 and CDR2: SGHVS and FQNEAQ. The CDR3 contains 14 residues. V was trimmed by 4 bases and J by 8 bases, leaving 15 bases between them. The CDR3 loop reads CASSSQGRIDEQFF. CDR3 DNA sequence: TGTGCCAGCAGCTCCCAGGGGAGGATCGATGAGCAGTTCTTC. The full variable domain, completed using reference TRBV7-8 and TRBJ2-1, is GAGVSQSPRYKVAKRGQDVALRCDPISGHVSLFWYQQALGQGPEFLTYFQNEAQLDKSGLPSDRFFAERPEGSVSTLKIQRTQQEDSAVYLCASSSQGRIDEQFFGPGTRLTVL.

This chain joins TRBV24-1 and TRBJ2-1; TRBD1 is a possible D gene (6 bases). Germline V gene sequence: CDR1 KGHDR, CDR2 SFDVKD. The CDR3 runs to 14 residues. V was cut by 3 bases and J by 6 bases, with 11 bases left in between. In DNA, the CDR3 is TGTGCCACCAGTGATGGGACATTTGGCAATGAGCAGTTCTTC. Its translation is CATSDGTFGNEQFF.

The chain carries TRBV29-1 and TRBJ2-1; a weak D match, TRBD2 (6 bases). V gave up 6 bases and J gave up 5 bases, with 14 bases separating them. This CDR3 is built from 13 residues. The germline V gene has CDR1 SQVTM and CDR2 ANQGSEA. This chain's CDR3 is CSVHGSSHNEQFF. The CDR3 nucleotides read TGCAGCGTCCACGGGAGTTCCCACAATGAGCAGTTCTTC.

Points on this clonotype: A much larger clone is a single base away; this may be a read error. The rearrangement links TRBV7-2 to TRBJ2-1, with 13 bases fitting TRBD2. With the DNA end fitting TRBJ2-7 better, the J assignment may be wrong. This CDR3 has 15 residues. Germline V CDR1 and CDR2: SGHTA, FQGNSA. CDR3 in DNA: TGTGCCAGCAGCATTACTAGCGGGAGGGTGAATGAGCAGTACTTC. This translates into CASSITSGRVNEQYF.

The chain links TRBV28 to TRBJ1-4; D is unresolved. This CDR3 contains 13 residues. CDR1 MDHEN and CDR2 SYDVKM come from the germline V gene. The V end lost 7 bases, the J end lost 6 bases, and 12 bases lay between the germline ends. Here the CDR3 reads CASITAGYEKLFF. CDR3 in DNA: TGTGCCAGCATTACCGCAGGTTATGAAAAACTGTTTTTT.

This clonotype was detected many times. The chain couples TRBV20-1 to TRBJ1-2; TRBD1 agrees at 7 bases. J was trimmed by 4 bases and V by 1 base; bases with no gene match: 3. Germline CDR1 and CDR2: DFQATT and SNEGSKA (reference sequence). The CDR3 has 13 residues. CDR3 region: CSARGDSSYGYTF. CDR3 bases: TGCAGTGCTAGAGGGGACAGTTCCTATGGCTACACCTTC.

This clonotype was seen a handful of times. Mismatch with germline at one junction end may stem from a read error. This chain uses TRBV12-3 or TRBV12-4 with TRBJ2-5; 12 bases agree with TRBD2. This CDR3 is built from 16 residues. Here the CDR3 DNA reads TGTGCCAGCAGCCAGACTAGCGGGGGTCCATGGGAGACCCGGTACTTC. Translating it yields CASSQTSGGPWETRYF.

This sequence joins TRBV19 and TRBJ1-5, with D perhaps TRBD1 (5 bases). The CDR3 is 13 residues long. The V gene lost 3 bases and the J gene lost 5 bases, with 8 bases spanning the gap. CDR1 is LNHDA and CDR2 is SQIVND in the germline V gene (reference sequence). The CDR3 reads CASSMRGDQPQHF. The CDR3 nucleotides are TGTGCCAGTAGTATGAGGGGCGATCAGCCCCAGCATTTT.

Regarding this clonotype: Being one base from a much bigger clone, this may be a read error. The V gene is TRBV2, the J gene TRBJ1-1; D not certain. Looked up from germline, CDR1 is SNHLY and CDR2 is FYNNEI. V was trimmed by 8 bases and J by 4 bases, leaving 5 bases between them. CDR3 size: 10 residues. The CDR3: CASGITEAFF. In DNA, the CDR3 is TGTGCCAGCGGAATCACTGAAGCTTTCTTT.

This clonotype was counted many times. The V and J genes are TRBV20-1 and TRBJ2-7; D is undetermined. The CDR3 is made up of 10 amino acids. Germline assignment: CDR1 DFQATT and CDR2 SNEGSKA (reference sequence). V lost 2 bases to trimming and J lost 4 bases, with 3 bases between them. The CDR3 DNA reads TGCAGTGCTAGATTATACGAGCAGTACTTC. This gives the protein CSARLYEQYF.

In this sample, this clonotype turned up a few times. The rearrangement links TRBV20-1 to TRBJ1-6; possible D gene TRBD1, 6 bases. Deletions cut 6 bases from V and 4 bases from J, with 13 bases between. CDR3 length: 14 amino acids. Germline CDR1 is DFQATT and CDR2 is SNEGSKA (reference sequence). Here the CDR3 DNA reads TGCAGTGCCGCTGGACAGATTTATAATTCACCCCTCCACTTT. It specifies CSAAGQIYNSPLHF.

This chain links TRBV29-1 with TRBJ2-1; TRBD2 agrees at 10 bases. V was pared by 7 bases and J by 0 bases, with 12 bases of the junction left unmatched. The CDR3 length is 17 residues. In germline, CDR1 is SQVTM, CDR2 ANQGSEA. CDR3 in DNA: TGCAGCGCAAGGACAGCGGGAGGGCGGAGCTCCTACAATGAGCAGTTCTTC. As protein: CSARTAGGRSSYNEQFF.

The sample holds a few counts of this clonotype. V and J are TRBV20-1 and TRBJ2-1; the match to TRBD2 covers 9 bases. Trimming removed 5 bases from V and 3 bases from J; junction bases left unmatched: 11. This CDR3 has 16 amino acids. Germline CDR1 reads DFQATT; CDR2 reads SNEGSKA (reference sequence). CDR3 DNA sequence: TGCAGTGCTTGGGCCCAGACTAGCGGCGTCTACAATGAGCAGTTCTTC. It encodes CSAWAQTSGVYNEQFF.

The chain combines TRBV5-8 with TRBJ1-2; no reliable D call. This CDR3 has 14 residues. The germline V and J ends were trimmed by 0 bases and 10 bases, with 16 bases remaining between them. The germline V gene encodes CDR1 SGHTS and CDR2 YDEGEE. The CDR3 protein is CASSLVRKESDYTF. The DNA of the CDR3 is TGTGCCAGCAGCTTGGTTAGGAAGGAAAGCGACTACACCTTC. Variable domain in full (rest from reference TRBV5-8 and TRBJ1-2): EAGVTQSPTHLIKTRGQQATLRCSPISGHTSVYWYQQALGLGLQFLLWYDEGEERNRGNFPPRFSGRQFPNYSSELNVNALELEDSALYLCASSLVRKESDYTFGSGTRLTVV.

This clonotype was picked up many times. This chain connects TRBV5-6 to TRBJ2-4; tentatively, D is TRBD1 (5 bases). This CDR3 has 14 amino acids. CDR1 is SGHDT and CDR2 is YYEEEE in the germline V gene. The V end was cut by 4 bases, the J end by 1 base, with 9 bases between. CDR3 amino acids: CASSNSGAKNIQYF. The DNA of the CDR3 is TGTGCCAGCAGCAACTCAGGGGCCAAAAACATTCAGTACTTC.

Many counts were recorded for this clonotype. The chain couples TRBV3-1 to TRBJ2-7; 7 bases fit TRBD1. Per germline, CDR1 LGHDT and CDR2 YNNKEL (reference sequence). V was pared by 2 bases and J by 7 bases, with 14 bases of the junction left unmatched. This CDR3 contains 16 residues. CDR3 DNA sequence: TGTGCCAGCAGCCAAAGAGGGGGCCCCGCCTGGGAGGAGCAGTACTTC. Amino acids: CASSQRGGPAWEEQYF.

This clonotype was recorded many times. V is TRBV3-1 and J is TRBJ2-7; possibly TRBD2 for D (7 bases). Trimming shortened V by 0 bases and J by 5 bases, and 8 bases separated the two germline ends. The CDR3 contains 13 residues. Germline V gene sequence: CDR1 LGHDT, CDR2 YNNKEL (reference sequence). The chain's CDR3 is CASSQDGGHEQYF. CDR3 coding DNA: TGTGCCAGCAGCCAAGACGGGGGGCACGAGCAGTACTTC.

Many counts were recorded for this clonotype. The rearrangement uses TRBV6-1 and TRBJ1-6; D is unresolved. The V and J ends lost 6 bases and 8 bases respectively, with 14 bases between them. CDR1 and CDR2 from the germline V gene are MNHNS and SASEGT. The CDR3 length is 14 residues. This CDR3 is CASSPDGRDSPLHF. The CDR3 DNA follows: TGTGCCAGCAGCCCGGACGGGCGGGATTCACCCCTCCACTTT.

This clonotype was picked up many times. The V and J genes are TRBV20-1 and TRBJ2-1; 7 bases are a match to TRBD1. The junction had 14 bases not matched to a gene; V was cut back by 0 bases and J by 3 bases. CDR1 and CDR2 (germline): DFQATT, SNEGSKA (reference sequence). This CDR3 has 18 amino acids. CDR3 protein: CSARDNFRGGIGYNEQFF. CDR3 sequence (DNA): TGCAGTGCTAGAGATAACTTTAGAGGGGGCATAGGCTACAATGAGCAGTTCTTC.